This T cell receptor (beta chain) emerged from a study of follicular helper T cells after annual influenza vaccination. Points from the study as a whole: ICOS-CD38- cTfh most often held earlier Day 7 ICOS+CD38+ clones. Rare clonotypes were missed; only about 10-23% of cells gave TCRB.

Comment on this clone: Antigen specificity is unknown.

The sample's time point: 2015-2016 season, 7 days after influenza vaccination. Sorted blood CD4 subsets were sequenced before and after adults received seasonal inactivated influenza vaccine. Looked up from germline, CDR1 is SGHNT and CDR2 is YENEEA. The CDR3 covers 16 residues. Trimming shortened V by 0 bases and J by 3 bases, and 13 bases separated the two germline ends. Measured with immunoSEQ multiplex PCR; TCRdb has only the in-frame clones, and not every one. The data contain 7,300 or so clones, around four fifths of them singletons. This clonotype originated in an adult who received the influenza vaccine. The source material was CXCR5+ CD38- circulating T follicular helper cells from blood, sampled 7 days after influenza vaccination. Stated subset: circulating Tfh, non-naive CD4+CXCR5+PD-1+ (ICOS+CD38+ or ICOS-CD38-). The chain employs TRBV11-3 and TRBJ2-3, with D uncertain. CDR3 in amino acids: CASSLDHRTYTDTQYF. CDR3 coding DNA: TGTGCCAGCAGCTTAGATCACCGGACCTATACAGATACGCAGTATTTT.